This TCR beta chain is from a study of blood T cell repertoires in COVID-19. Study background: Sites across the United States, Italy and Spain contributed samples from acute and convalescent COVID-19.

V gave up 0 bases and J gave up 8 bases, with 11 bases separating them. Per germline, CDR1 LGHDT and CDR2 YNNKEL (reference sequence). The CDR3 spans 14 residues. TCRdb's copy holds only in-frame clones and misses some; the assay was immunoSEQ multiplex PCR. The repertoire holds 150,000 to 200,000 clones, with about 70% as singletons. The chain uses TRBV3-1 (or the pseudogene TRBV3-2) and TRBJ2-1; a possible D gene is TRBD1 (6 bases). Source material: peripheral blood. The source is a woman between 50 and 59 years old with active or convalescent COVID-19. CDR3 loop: CASSQEYGGHEQFF. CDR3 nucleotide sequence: TGTGCCAGCAGCCAAGAATATGGGGGCCATGAGCAGTTCTTC.